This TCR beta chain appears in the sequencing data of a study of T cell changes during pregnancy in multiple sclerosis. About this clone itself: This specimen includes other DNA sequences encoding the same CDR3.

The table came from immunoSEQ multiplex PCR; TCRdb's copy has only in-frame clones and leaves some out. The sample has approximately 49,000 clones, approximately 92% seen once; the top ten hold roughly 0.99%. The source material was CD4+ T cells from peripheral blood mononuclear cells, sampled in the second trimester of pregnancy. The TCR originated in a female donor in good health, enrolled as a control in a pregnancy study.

The DNA for the CDR3 is TGTGCCAGCAGCCTGACTGGCTACGAGCAGTACTTC. Its translation: CASSLTGYEQYF. The V call is TRBV28, the J call TRBJ2-7; D remains ambiguous. V lost 6 bases to trimming and J lost 3 bases, with 9 bases between them. CDR1 is MDHEN and CDR2 is SYDVKM in the germline V gene. The CDR3 covers 12 residues.